These 7 T cell receptor beta chains share one sample of origin, sequenced in a study of blood T cell repertoires in COVID-19. Method: immunoSEQ multiplex PCR; TCRdb's copy keeps in-frame clones and lacks some. The data contain about 270,000 clones, around 81% of them singletons. The sequenced sample was peripheral blood. The receptors originated from a woman in her sixties with active or convalescent COVID-19.

The V gene is TRBV7-2, the J gene TRBJ2-3; 11 positions agree with TRBD2. CDR3 length: 16 residues. V trimming: 1 base; J trimming: 5 bases; junction bases outside the gene matches: 5. From germline, CDR1 is SGHTA and CDR2 FQGNSA. The CDR3 bases are TGTGCCAGCAGCTTAGTGCCCACTAGCGGGGGAGATACGCAGTATTTT. Encoded protein: CASSLVPTSGGDTQYF.

The CDR3: CATSRSLSNQPQHF. The CDR3 coding sequence is TGTGCCACCAGCAGATCCCTTAGCAATCAGCCCCAGCATTTT. The chain uses TRBV15 and TRBJ1-5; D gene unclear. Germline CDR1 and CDR2: LNHNV and YYDKDF (reference sequence). The CDR3 spans 14 residues. Trimming left V 2 bases short and J 0 bases short, with 5 bases between. The variable domain in full, with the rest retrieved from reference TRBV15 and TRBJ1-5, is DAMVIQNPRYQVTQFGKPVTLSCSQTLNHNVMYWYQQKSSQAPKLLFHYYDKDFNNEADTPDNFQSRRPNTSFCFLDIRSPGLGDTAMYLCATSRSLSNQPQHFGDGTRLSIL.

V is TRBV2 and J is TRBJ1-1, with 7 bases matching TRBD1. Germline values: CDR1 SNHLY, CDR2 FYNNEI. There are 15 residues in the CDR3. With V trimmed by 5 bases and J by 0 bases, 6 bases remained unmatched. CDR3: CASSQGQTMNTEAFF. DNA for the CDR3: TGTGCCAGCAGTCAGGGACAGACCATGAACACTGAAGCTTTCTTT. The whole variable domain, remainder taken from reference TRBV2 and TRBJ1-1, is EPEVTQTPSHQVTQMGQEVILRCVPISNHLYFYWYRQILGQKVEFLVSFYNNEISEKSEIFDDQFSVERPDGSNFTLKIRSTKLEDSAMYFCASSQGQTMNTEAFFGQGTRLTVV.

This rearrangement joins TRBV10-3 to TRBJ2-1, with 10 bases aligning to TRBD2. In germline, CDR1 is ENHRY, CDR2 SYGVKD. This CDR3 contains 16 residues. The V segment lost 3 bases and the J segment 8 bases; nucleotides outside the gene matches: 10. The CDR3 region has the DNA TGTGCCATCAGTGACCCCGGACTAGCGGCCTTCGATGAGCAGTTCTTC. Protein: CAISDPGLAAFDEQFF.

J is TRBJ2-2 and V is TRBV2, with D perhaps TRBD2 (5 bases). The length of the CDR3 is 16 residues. Deletions cut 2 bases from V and 7 bases from J, with 17 bases between. CDR1 and CDR2 (germline): SNHLY, FYNNEI. CDR3 sequence (DNA): TGTGCCAGCAGTGAAACCCGGGGAACCGCGGGCGGGGAGCTGTTTTTT. Protein: CASSETRGTAGGELFF.

The chain combines TRBV28 with TRBJ1-4; 7 bases match TRBD1. J gave up 0 bases and V 7 bases, and 5 bases lay outside the gene matches. Germline-derived CDR1 and CDR2 are MDHEN and SYDVKM. CDR3 length: 15 amino acids. In DNA, the CDR3 is TGTGCCAGCATCCGACAGGGAGCAACTAATGAAAAACTGTTTTTT. Translation gives CASIRQGATNEKLFF.

The rearrangement uses TRBV9 and TRBJ1-1; D may be TRBD1 (5 bases). Trimming took 4 bases from V and 2 from J, leaving 12 bases between them. The germline CDR1 and CDR2 sequences are SGDLS and YYNGEE. CDR3 size: 14 residues. CDR3 bases: TGTGCCAGCAGCCTCGGGGGTTTTAACACTGAAGCTTTCTTT. As protein: CASSLGGFNTEAFF.